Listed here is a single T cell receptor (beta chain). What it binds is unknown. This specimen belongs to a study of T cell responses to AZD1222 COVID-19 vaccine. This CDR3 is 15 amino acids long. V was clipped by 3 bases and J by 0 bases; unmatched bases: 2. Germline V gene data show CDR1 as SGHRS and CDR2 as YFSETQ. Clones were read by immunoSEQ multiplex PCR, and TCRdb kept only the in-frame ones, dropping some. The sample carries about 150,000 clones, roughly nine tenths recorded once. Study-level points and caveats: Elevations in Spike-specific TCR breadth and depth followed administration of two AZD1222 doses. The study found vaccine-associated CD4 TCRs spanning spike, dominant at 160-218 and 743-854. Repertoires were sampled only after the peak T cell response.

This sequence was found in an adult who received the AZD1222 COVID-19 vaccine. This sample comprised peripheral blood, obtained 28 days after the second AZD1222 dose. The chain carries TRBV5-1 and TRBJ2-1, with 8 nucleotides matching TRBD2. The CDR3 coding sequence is TGCGCCAGCAGCTATGGACTAGCCTCCTACAATGAGCAGTTCTTC. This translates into CASSYGLASYNEQFF.